Listed below are T cell receptor beta chains from one sample, sequenced in a study of radiation and T cells in renal cell carcinoma. Method: immunoSEQ multiplex PCR; TCRdb's copy keeps in-frame clones and lacks some. This table has roughly 150,000 clones, roughly 87% appearing once. Source: blood, taken from a patient whose treatment included radiotherapy and nephrectomy. The receptors shown here come from a woman between 50 and 59 years old with renal cell carcinoma. The CDR3 runs from the conserved cysteine through the conserved F or W. A D gene is named only where the DNA matches it firmly. Clone size is not always given. Where it is, it says once, few, many or a class for expanded clones.

d_gene: -
abundance: -
v_gene: TRBV4-2
j_gene: TRBJ2-3
CDR3nt: TGTGCCAGCAGCCAAGACAGGGCGAAAACAGATACGCAGTATTTT
CDR3aa: CASSQDRAKTDTQYF

d_gene: -
abundance: -
v_gene: TRBV15
j_gene: TRBJ2-5
CDR3nt: TGTGCCACCAGCAGAGGGGCAAGCCAAGAGACCCAGTACTTC
CDR3aa: CATSRGASQETQYF

d_gene: TRBD1
abundance: -
v_gene: TRBV5-1
j_gene: TRBJ1-6
CDR3nt: TGCGCCAGCAGCGAAAAACCGGGACAGGACTCCTATAATTCACCCCTCCACTTT
CDR3aa: CASSEKPGQDSYNSPLHF

d_gene: -
abundance: -
v_gene: TRBV7-9
j_gene: TRBJ1-2
CDR3nt: TGTGCCAGCAGCGCCAGGGGTTCGGTTAACTATGGCTACACCTTC
CDR3aa: CASSARGSVNYGYTF

d_gene: TRBD1
abundance: -
v_gene: TRBV9
j_gene: TRBJ2-5
CDR3nt: TGTGCCAGCAGCTACGGACAGGGGAGGGAGACCCAGTACTTC
CDR3aa: CASSYGQGRETQYF

d_gene: -
abundance: -
v_gene: TRBV2
j_gene: TRBJ2-3
CDR3nt: TGTGCCAGCAGTCTACAGACGCACGGGACAGATACGCAGTATTTT
CDR3aa: CASSLQTHGTDTQYF

d_gene: TRBD2
abundance: -
v_gene: TRBV5-4
j_gene: TRBJ2-3
CDR3nt: TGTGCCAGCAGTTTAAAGCGGGGGGGCCCAGATACGCAGTATTTT
CDR3aa: CASSLKRGGPDTQYF

d_gene: TRBD1
abundance: -
v_gene: TRBV19
j_gene: TRBJ1-5
CDR3nt: TGTGCCAGTACCATGACAGGGGGTAACCAGCCCCAGCATTTT
CDR3aa: CASTMTGGNQPQHF

d_gene: -
abundance: -
v_gene: TRBV7-6
j_gene: TRBJ1-1
CDR3nt: TGTGCCAGCAGCTTATCCGAGAACACTGAAGCTTTCTTT
CDR3aa: CASSLSENTEAFF

d_gene: -
abundance: -
v_gene: TRBV19
j_gene: TRBJ1-6
CDR3nt: TGTGCCACCAAGACGGGAATTGGTTCCTATAATTCACCCCTCCACTTT
CDR3aa: CATKTGIGSYNSPLHF

d_gene: -
abundance: -
v_gene: TRBV2
j_gene: TRBJ2-2
CDR3nt: TGTGCCAGCAGTGCCGACAGGCCGGCGGAGCTGTTTTTT
CDR3aa: CASSADRPAELFF

d_gene: -
abundance: -
v_gene: TRBV5-4
j_gene: TRBJ1-1
CDR3nt: TGTGCCAGCAGCTTCGGGACCACTGAAGCTTTCTTT
CDR3aa: CASSFGTTEAFF

d_gene: -
abundance: few
v_gene: TRBV14
j_gene: TRBJ1-1
CDR3nt: TGTGCCAGCAGCCAAGATTCCGTCAGGGATGCTTTCTTT
CDR3aa: CASSQDSVRDAFF

d_gene: TRBD2
abundance: -
v_gene: TRBV9
j_gene: TRBJ2-3
CDR3nt: TGTGCCAGCAGCGAAGGACTAGCGGGGGCTGCAGATACGCAGTATTTT
CDR3aa: CASSEGLAGAADTQYF

d_gene: TRBD2
abundance: -
v_gene: TRBV5-1
j_gene: TRBJ2-5
CDR3nt: TGCGCCAGCAGCTTGGCGGGGGGGCCTGGAGAGACCCAGTACTTC
CDR3aa: CASSLAGGPGETQYF

d_gene: -
abundance: -
v_gene: TRBV29-1
j_gene: TRBJ2-3
CDR3nt: TGCAGCCTCTCCTTGGGGGGAGATACGCAGTATTTT
CDR3aa: CSLSLGGDTQYF

d_gene: -
abundance: -
v_gene: TRBV7-2
j_gene: TRBJ1-5
CDR3nt: TGTGCCAGCAGCACCGAAGGGGGAAAAAATCAGCCCCAGCATTTT
CDR3aa: CASSTEGGKNQPQHF

d_gene: TRBD2
abundance: -
v_gene: TRBV7-2
j_gene: TRBJ2-7
CDR3nt: TGTGCCAGCAGCACCAGACTAGCGGGGGGTTACGAGCAGTACTTC
CDR3aa: CASSTRLAGGYEQYF

d_gene: -
abundance: -
v_gene: TRBV5-5
j_gene: TRBJ1-1
CDR3nt: TGTGCCAGCAGCTTGTTGACGGCGGGCACTGAAGCTTTCTTT
CDR3aa: CASSLLTAGTEAFF

d_gene: -
abundance: -
v_gene: TRBV5-6
j_gene: TRBJ2-3
CDR3nt: TGTGCCAGCAGCTTGGCGGGGTTGGGCACAGATACGCAGTATTTT
CDR3aa: CASSLAGLGTDTQYF

d_gene: TRBD1
abundance: -
v_gene: TRBV18
j_gene: TRBJ2-7
CDR3nt: TGTGCCAGCTCACCGAGTTCGGACAGGGTCTACGAGCAGTACTTC
CDR3aa: CASSPSSDRVYEQYF

d_gene: TRBD1
abundance: -
v_gene: TRBV6-6
j_gene: TRBJ2-1
CDR3nt: TGTGCCAGCAGCCCAGGGACAGGGGTTGGCAATGAGCAGTTCTTC
CDR3aa: CASSPGTGVGNEQFF

d_gene: -
abundance: once
v_gene: TRBV7-8
j_gene: TRBJ2-1
CDR3nt: TGTGCCAGCAGCTCTCTTAGCGGAGGGAATGAGCAGTTCTTC
CDR3aa: CASSSLSGGNEQFF

d_gene: -
abundance: -
v_gene: TRBV5-4
j_gene: TRBJ2-3
CDR3nt: TGTGCCAGCAGCTTAGGACGGCTGTTGGATACGCAGTATTTT
CDR3aa: CASSLGRLLDTQYF

d_gene: -
abundance: -
v_gene: TRBV6-5
j_gene: TRBJ1-3
CDR3nt: TGTGCCAGCAGTTCAAAATCCGGGACGTACGGAAACACCATATATTTT
CDR3aa: CASSSKSGTYGNTIYF

d_gene: TRBD2
abundance: -
v_gene: TRBV19
j_gene: TRBJ2-1
CDR3nt: TGTGCCAGTAGTATAACACGGACTAGCTCCTACAATGAGCAGTTCTTC
CDR3aa: CASSITRTSSYNEQFF

d_gene: TRBD1
abundance: few
v_gene: TRBV18
j_gene: TRBJ1-1
CDR3nt: TGTGCCAGCTCGTCAGGGACAGGGGAAACTGAAGCTTTCTTT
CDR3aa: CASSSGTGETEAFF

d_gene: -
abundance: -
v_gene: TRBV6-5
j_gene: TRBJ1-1
CDR3nt: TGTGCCAGCAGTTACTCGATGGTGCAGGTTACTGAAGCTTTCTTT
CDR3aa: CASSYSMVQVTEAFF

d_gene: TRBD1
abundance: -
v_gene: TRBV5-8
j_gene: TRBJ2-1
CDR3nt: TGTGCCAGCAGCTTCGTTACAGGGGGCGCTTCTTTATCCTACAATGAGCAGTTCTTC
CDR3aa: CASSFVTGGASLSYNEQFF

d_gene: -
abundance: -
v_gene: TRBV6-6
j_gene: TRBJ1-6
CDR3nt: TGTGCCAGCAGCACCCGGGGGGTTCTCTCTTCACCCCTCCACTTT
CDR3aa: CASSTRGVLSSPLHF

d_gene: -
abundance: once
v_gene: TRBV6-6
j_gene: TRBJ1-5
CDR3nt: TGTGCCAGCAGTCCCTCGACCGACAAGGGTCAGCCCCAGCATTTT
CDR3aa: CASSPSTDKGQPQHF

d_gene: -
abundance: -
v_gene: TRBV4-3
j_gene: TRBJ2-3
CDR3nt: TGCGCCAGCAGCCTAGGACAGCGAGACACAGATACGCAGTATTTT
CDR3aa: CASSLGQRDTDTQYF

d_gene: -
abundance: -
v_gene: TRBV29-1
j_gene: TRBJ1-2
CDR3nt: TGCAGCGTTGAGTCCCAGATTGGCGGCTACACCTTC
CDR3aa: CSVESQIGGYTF

d_gene: -
abundance: -
v_gene: TRBV6-6
j_gene: TRBJ1-2
CDR3nt: TGTGCCAGCACGTTCGACTCCCGATCCCCGTACTATGGCTACACCTTC
CDR3aa: CASTFDSRSPYYGYTF

d_gene: -
abundance: -
v_gene: TRBV7-8
j_gene: TRBJ2-1
CDR3nt: TGTGCCAGCAGCTTGGGGACCACCTACAATGAGCAGTTCTTC
CDR3aa: CASSLGTTYNEQFF

d_gene: TRBD2
abundance: -
v_gene: TRBV4-3
j_gene: TRBJ2-1
CDR3nt: TGCGCCAGCAGCCGAGACATAGCGGGGGGATACAATGAGCAGTTCTTC
CDR3aa: CASSRDIAGGYNEQFF

d_gene: -
abundance: few
v_gene: TRBV7-2
j_gene: TRBJ2-7
CDR3nt: TGTGCCAGCAGCCCCTATGTCTACGAGCAGTACTTC
CDR3aa: CASSPYVYEQYF

d_gene: -
abundance: -
v_gene: TRBV29-1
j_gene: TRBJ2-7
CDR3nt: TGCAGCGCCCAAGAAAACTACGAGCAGTACTTC
CDR3aa: CSAQENYEQYF